Each of the 9 T cell receptor beta chains below was sequenced from the same sample in a study of T cell repertoires in cytomegalovirus infection. TCRdb reprocessed the reads with MiXCR, giving one entry per CDR3 protein. The sample lists roughly 280,000 distinct CDR3 sequences, roughly 13% occurring once. Sequenced: PBMCs. The receptors originated from a human donor in good health (CMV status not recorded). Some clones in this sample may be carry-over from other donors' samples.

This clonotype was observed a handful of times. J is TRBJ2-2 and V is TRBV7-9; 8 positions match TRBD2. V lost 2 bases, J lost 3 bases, and 8 bases stayed unmatched. Germline V CDR1 and CDR2: SEHNR, FQNEAQ (reference sequence). The CDR3 sequence is 17 residues long. The CDR3 is CASSLPGGRVDTGELFF. The DNA for the CDR3 is TGTGCCAGCAGCTTACCGGGAGGGAGAGTCGACACCGGGGAGCTGTTTTTT.

This clonotype was seen only a few times. The J gene is TRBJ2-2, the V gene TRBV29-1; 11 bases map to TRBD2. V lost 3 bases to trimming and J lost 2 bases; unmatched junction nucleotides: 8. CDR3 length equals 17 residues. Germline V gene sequence: CDR1 SQVTM, CDR2 ANQGSEA. The CDR3 nucleotides are TGCAGCGTTGATCTAGCGGGAGGAGGGGGAAACACCGGGGAGCTGTTTTTT. It encodes CSVDLAGGGGNTGELFF.

This clonotype was recorded at least ten times. The chain employs TRBV19 and TRBJ1-1, with D tentatively TRBD1 (5 bases). Deletions cut 3 bases from V and 1 base from J, with 12 bases between. CDR1 is LNHDA, CDR2 SQIVND, per germline (reference sequence). The CDR3 is 15 residues long. The CDR3 nucleotides read TGTGCCAGTAGTATGGGGGGACGGCAGAACACTGAAGCTTTCTTT. This encodes CASSMGGRQNTEAFF.

V is TRBV6-2 or TRBV6-3 and J is TRBJ2-3, with a tentative D call TRBD1 (6 bases). This CDR3 spans 17 amino acids. Germline lookup yields CDR1 MNHEY and CDR2 SVGEGT. V lost 2 bases and J lost 3, with 18 bases in between. DNA of the CDR3: TGTGCCAGCAGTTACACCGAAGGACAGTTCTTGACAGATACGCAGTATTTT. Protein product: CASSYTEGQFLTDTQYF.

The table lists this clonotype with many counts. The CDR3 reads CASSVRLAGEIYEQFF. The CDR3 coding sequence is TGTGCCAGCAGCGTAAGACTAGCGGGAGAAATATATGAGCAGTTCTTC. The genes are TRBV11-2 and TRBJ2-1, with TRBD2 matching over 12 bases. In germline, CDR1 is SGHAT, CDR2 FQNNGV. This CDR3 contains 16 residues. The V and J ends lost 5 bases and 8 bases, in that order; junction bases with no gene match: 10.

As to this clonotype: This may come from a read error, since a much larger clone is one base off. This CDR3 is missing its conserved last phenylalanine or tryptophan, likely due to a read error. No DNA is shown, since the ends of the CDR3 on it are uncertain; the CDR3 is the one TCRdb lists. The V call is TRBV11-2, the J call TRBJ2-1; TRBD2 is the table's D call and was not checked against the DNA. Germline V lookup: CDR1 SGHAT, CDR2 FQNNGV. Counting both end residues, the CDR3 totals 12 amino acids. CDR3 sequence: CASSRLAGAMFY.

In its sample, this clonotype was seen many times. The V gene is TRBV4-1, the J gene TRBJ1-5; 9 nucleotides line up with TRBD1. The CDR3 loop spans 14 amino acids. With 4 bases clipped from V and 4 bases from J, the junction kept 2 bases outside the gene matches. Germline lookup yields CDR1 MGHRA and CDR2 YSYEKL. The CDR3 DNA is TGCGCCAGCAGCCCGGGACAGGGAAATCAGCCCCAGCATTTT. Amino acids: CASSPGQGNQPQHF.

This clonotype came up many times. V and J are TRBV7-2 and TRBJ2-5, with 9 bases fitting TRBD2. V trimming: 7 bases; J trimming: 3 bases; junction bases outside the gene matches: 6. The germline CDR1 and CDR2 sequences are SGHTA and FQGNSA. The CDR3 runs 14 residues. The CDR3 sequence is CASILTSGKETQYF. CDR3 nucleotides: TGTGCCAGCATTCTGACTAGCGGTAAAGAGACCCAGTACTTC.

In this sample, this clonotype turned up a few times. The rearrangement links TRBV20-1 to TRBJ1-1; TRBD1 might be the D (5 bases). The CDR3 extends over 10 amino acids. The germline V and J ends were trimmed by 2 bases and 11 bases, with 9 bases remaining between them. Germline V gives CDR1 DFQATT, CDR2 SNEGSKA (reference sequence). CDR3 loop: CSARQGSAFF. The CDR3 DNA follows: TGCAGTGCTAGACAGGGTTCGGCTTTCTTT.